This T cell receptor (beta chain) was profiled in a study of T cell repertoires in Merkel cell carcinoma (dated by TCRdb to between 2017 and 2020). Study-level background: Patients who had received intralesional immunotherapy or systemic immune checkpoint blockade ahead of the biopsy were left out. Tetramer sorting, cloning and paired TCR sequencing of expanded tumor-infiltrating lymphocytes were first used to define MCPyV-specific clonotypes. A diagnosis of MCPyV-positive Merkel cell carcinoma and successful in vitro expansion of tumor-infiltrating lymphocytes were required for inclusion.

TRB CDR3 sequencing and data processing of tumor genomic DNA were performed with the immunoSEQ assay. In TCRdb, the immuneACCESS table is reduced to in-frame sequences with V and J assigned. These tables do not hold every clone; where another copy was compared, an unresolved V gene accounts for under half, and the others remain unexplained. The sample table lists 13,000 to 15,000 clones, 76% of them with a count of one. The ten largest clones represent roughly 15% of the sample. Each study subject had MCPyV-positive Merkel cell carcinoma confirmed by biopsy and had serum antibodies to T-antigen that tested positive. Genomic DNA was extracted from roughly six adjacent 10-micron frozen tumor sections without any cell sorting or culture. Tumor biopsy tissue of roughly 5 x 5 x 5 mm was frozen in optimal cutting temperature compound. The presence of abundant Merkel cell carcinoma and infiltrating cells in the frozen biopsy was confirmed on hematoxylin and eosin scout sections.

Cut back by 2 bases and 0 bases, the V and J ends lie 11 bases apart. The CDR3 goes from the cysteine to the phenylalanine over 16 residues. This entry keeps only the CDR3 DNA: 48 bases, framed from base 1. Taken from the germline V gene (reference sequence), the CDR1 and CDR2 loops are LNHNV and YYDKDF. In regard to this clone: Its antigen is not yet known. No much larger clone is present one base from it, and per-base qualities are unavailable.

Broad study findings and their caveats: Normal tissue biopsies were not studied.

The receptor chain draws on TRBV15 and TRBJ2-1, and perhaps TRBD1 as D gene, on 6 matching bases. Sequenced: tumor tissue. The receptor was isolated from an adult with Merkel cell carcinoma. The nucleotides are TGTGCCACCAGCAGACCCCAGGGGAGCTCCTACAATGAGCAGTTCTTC. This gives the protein CATSRPQGSSYNEQFF.